Listed here are 15 T cell receptor beta chains from one sample, sequenced in a study of T cell repertoires in cytomegalovirus infection. TCRdb ran MiXCR on the reads and lists one entry per CDR3 protein. The table has approximately 500,000 distinct CDR3 sequences, 16% seen once. Sequenced input: CD8+ T cells from PBMCs. These receptors all stem from a human donor in good health (CMV status not recorded). Some clones in this sample may be carry-over from other donors' samples.

Many counts were recorded for this clonotype. The CDR3 bases are TGTGCCAGCAGTTTACTGACCCAGCGGGCCTACAATGAGCAGTTCTTC. Translation gives CASSLLTQRAYNEQFF. The rearrangement uses TRBV28 and TRBJ2-1, with D tentatively TRBD2 (6 bases). The V and J ends lost 2 bases and 2 bases respectively, with 13 bases between them. The V gene's germline CDR1 is MDHEN and CDR2 SYDVKM. The CDR3 is 16 amino acids.

V gene TRBV7-9 combines with J gene TRBJ2-7, with 11 bases aligning to TRBD2. V was clipped by 4 bases and J by 0 bases; unmatched bases: 5. This CDR3 spans 16 amino acids. Germline V gene lookup returns CDR1 SEHNR and CDR2 FQNEAQ (reference sequence). The CDR3, as DNA: TGTGCCAGCAGCTCCTATAGCGGGGGGGCCTCCTACGAGCAGTACTTC. This sequence encodes CASSSYSGGASYEQYF.

Notes on this clonotype: A read error may be the cause here, since a much bigger clone is one base away. The CDR3 protein is CASSLTDHTDTQYF. CDR3 DNA: TGTGCCAGCAGTTTAACAGACCATACAGATACGCAGTATTTT. The J gene is TRBJ2-3, the V gene TRBV27; D not certain. The germline gives CDR1 MNHEY, CDR2 SMNVEV (reference sequence). The CDR3 is 14 residues long. The V and J ends lost 2 bases and 3 bases respectively, with 9 bases between them.

The CDR3 region is CASSFVGHNQPQHF. For the CDR3, the DNA is TGTGCCAGCAGTTTTGTAGGGCACAATCAGCCCCAGCATTTT. The V gene is TRBV27, the J gene TRBJ1-5; no reliable D call. The CDR3 length is 14 residues. The germline V gene has CDR1 MNHEY and CDR2 SMNVEV (reference sequence). The V end lost 3 bases, the J end lost 3 bases, and 9 bases lay between the germline ends.

The rearrangement links TRBV3-1 to TRBJ1-1; tentatively, D is TRBD1 (6 bases). Germline V gene lookup returns CDR1 LGHDT and CDR2 YNNKEL (reference sequence). This CDR3 is built from 16 residues. V lost 6 bases and J lost 1, with 18 bases in between. The CDR3 bases are TGTGCCAGCAGTCCAGGGGCAGTCATATCGAACACTGAAGCTTTCTTT. This sequence encodes CASSPGAVISNTEAFF.

Points on this clonotype: At one boundary the junction diverges from the germline segment, which might be a read error. The CDR3 DNA is TGTGCCAGCAGCTTAGAAGCCAGGGAGAACCAGTACTTC. Protein sequence: CASSLEARENQYF. The rearrangement uses TRBV7-9 and TRBJ2-5; the D call may be TRBD1 or TRBD2 (5 bases each). Germline CDR1 reads SEHNR; CDR2 reads FQNEAQ (reference sequence). This CDR3 contains 13 residues.

The CDR3 bases are TGTGCCACCAGCAGAGATTACAGCCAAGAGACCCAGTACTTC. Protein: CATSRDYSQETQYF. The chain has TRBV15 and TRBJ2-5; D ambiguous. CDR1 is LNHNV and CDR2 is YYDKDF in the germline V gene (reference sequence). Trimming cost V 0 bases and J 1 base, with 6 bases left between them. This CDR3 contains 14 residues.

Only a few counts were recorded for this clonotype. This chain links TRBV23-1 with TRBJ1-2, with 7 bases fitting TRBD1. TRBV23-1 is identified as an open reading frame with a role that is uncertain. The CDR3 length is 15 residues. The ends lost 2 bases at V and 4 bases at J; junction bases unmatched: 7. Here the CDR3 DNA reads TGCGCCAGCAGTCAAAGGGGACAGCTAACCTATGGCTACACCTTC. Translated, it gives CASSQRGQLTYGYTF.

Ten or more counts support this clonotype. The J gene is TRBJ1-6, the V gene TRBV28; TRBD1 is a possible D gene (5 bases). V lost 3 bases, J lost 9 bases, and 9 bases lay in between. The germline V gene encodes CDR1 MDHEN and CDR2 SYDVKM. There are 13 residues in the CDR3. The CDR3 region is CASSLGGSSPLHF. CDR3 nucleotide sequence: TGTGCCAGCAGTTTGGGGGGGAGTTCACCCCTCCACTTT.

The V gene is TRBV19, the J gene TRBJ2-1; TRBD1 might be the D (5 bases). Germline assignment: CDR1 LNHDA and CDR2 SQIVND (reference sequence). Trimming shortened V by 10 bases and J by 8 bases, and 18 bases separated the two germline ends. The CDR3 totals 13 residues. CDR3 sequence (DNA): TGTGCCACCACAGGTGGGGTTGCCCATGAGCAGTTCTTC. Translation: CATTGGVAHEQFF. The variable domain in full, with the rest retrieved from reference TRBV19 and TRBJ2-1, is DGGITQSPKYLFRKEGQNVTLSCEQNLNHDAMYWYRQDPGQGLRLIYYSQIVNDFQKGDIAEGYSVSREKKESFPLTVTSAQKNPTAFYLCATTGGVAHEQFFGPGTRLTVL.

This clonotype has a count of ten or more. The V call is TRBV7-8, the J call TRBJ2-3; 14 nucleotides match TRBD2. The germline gives CDR1 SGHVS, CDR2 FQNEAQ. V was clipped by 1 base and J by 2 bases; unmatched bases: 11. The CDR3 is made up of 20 amino acids. CDR3 bases: TGTGCCAGCAGCTTAGAGCTGGGGGGACTAGCGGGAGATATCACAGATACGCAGTATTTT. The encoded protein is CASSLELGGLAGDITDTQYF.

This clonotype was seen at least ten times. The chain carries TRBV10-3 and TRBJ2-1; 10 bases align to TRBD2. V dropped 5 bases and J dropped 8; count of bases not matched to a gene: 9. Germline V gene sequence: CDR1 ENHRY, CDR2 SYGVKD. The CDR3 spans 15 residues. The DNA of the CDR3 is TGTGCCATCAGTTACATCTCTAGCGGGAGTCATGAGCAGTTCTTC. Its protein is CAISYISSGSHEQFF.

This clonotype was counted between two and nine times. The rearrangement joins TRBV28 to TRBJ1-2; perhaps TRBD1 as D (5 bases). Germline V gene sequence: CDR1 MDHEN, CDR2 SYDVKM. CDR3 length: 12 amino acids. V was pared by 6 bases and J by 6 bases, with 11 bases between. The CDR3 reads CASRKGVDGYTF. The CDR3 DNA reads TGTGCCAGCAGAAAAGGGGTAGATGGCTACACCTTC.

This clonotype appeared many times. CDR3 coding DNA: TGTGCCAGCAGCGCCGACAGGGGCCAGCCCCAGCATTTT. Protein sequence: CASSADRGQPQHF. This chain uses TRBV7-2 with TRBJ1-5; 8 bases are a match to TRBD1. The CDR3 runs to 13 residues. Per the germline V gene, CDR1 is SGHTA and CDR2 is FQGNSA. V trimming: 5 bases; J trimming: 7 bases; junction bases outside the gene matches: 4.

In this sample, this clonotype turned up many times. The chain joins TRBV7-9 to TRBJ1-1, with D uncertain. Germline V gives CDR1 SEHNR, CDR2 FQNEAQ (reference sequence). The germline V and J ends were trimmed by 5 bases and 6 bases, with 16 bases remaining between them. This CDR3 has 14 residues. The CDR3 DNA sequence: TGTGCCAGCAGCCTGGTGTTGGGAGGCCCTGAAGCTTTCTTT. This codes for CASSLVLGGPEAFF.